This passage covers 30 T cell receptor beta chains from one sample sequenced in a study of shared clonotypes between healthy human individuals. Generated by immunoSEQ multiplex PCR, the TCRdb table keeps only in-frame clones and is missing some. This sample has roughly 2 million clones, with about 95% found just once. The sequencing sample was made of naive CD4+ T cells sorted from blood. Subset given: CD45RA+ positively selected. These receptor sequences come from a man younger than 35 in good health.

The sample holds one count of this clone. Other nucleotide sequences from this sample produce the same CDR3. The chain is built from TRBV18 and TRBJ1-3; maybe TRBD1 (5 bases). The CDR3 is made up of 14 amino acids. The V end was cut by 2 bases, the J end by 2 bases, with 7 bases between. Germline V gene data show CDR1 as KGHSH and CDR2 as LQKENI. This CDR3 reads CASSPGGTGNTIYF. CDR3 nucleotide sequence: TGTGCCAGCTCACCAGGGGGAACTGGAAACACCATATATTTT.

The genes are TRBV11-2 and TRBJ2-7, with 10 bases fitting TRBD1. J gave up 2 bases and V 3 bases, and 4 bases lay outside the gene matches. CDR1 is SGHAT and CDR2 is FQNNGV in the germline V gene. The CDR3 has 15 amino acids. The CDR3 loop reads CASSFPDRGAYEQYF. CDR3 sequence (DNA): TGTGCCAGCAGCTTCCCGGACAGGGGGGCCTACGAGCAGTACTTC. The full variable domain, its missing parts supplied by reference TRBV11-2 and TRBJ2-7, is EAGVAQSPRYKIIEKRQSVAFWCNPISGHATLYWYQQILGQGPKLLIQFQNNGVVDDSQLPKDRFSAERLKGVDSTLKIQPAKLEDSAVYLCASSFPDRGAYEQYFGPGTRLTVT.

The chain combines TRBV11-2 with TRBJ2-7; D perhaps matches TRBD2 (7 bases). Germline CDR1 reads SGHAT; CDR2 reads FQNNGV. The length of the CDR3 is 16 residues. Trimming removed 0 bases at V and 7 bases at J, with 19 bases between. The CDR3 is CASSLDSPKGGSEQYF. The CDR3 DNA reads TGTGCCAGCAGCTTAGATTCACCCAAGGGGGGGAGTGAGCAGTACTTC. The full variable domain, its missing parts supplied by reference TRBV11-2 and TRBJ2-7, is EAGVAQSPRYKIIEKRQSVAFWCNPISGHATLYWYQQILGQGPKLLIQFQNNGVVDDSQLPKDRFSAERLKGVDSTLKIQPAKLEDSAVYLCASSLDSPKGGSEQYFGPGTRLTVT.

The CDR3 spells CASSTRTGEETQYF. In DNA form, the CDR3 reads TGTGCCAGTAGTACCCGGACGGGAGAAGAGACCCAGTACTTC. The chain has TRBV19 and TRBJ2-5; D might be TRBD2 (6 bases). V lost 4 bases to trimming and J lost 3 bases, with 12 bases between them. Germline-derived CDR1 and CDR2 are LNHDA and SQIVND (reference sequence). The CDR3 is made up of 14 amino acids. The whole variable domain, filled in from reference TRBV19 and TRBJ2-5, reads DGGITQSPKYLFRKEGQNVTLSCEQNLNHDAMYWYRQDPGQGLRLIYYSQIVNDFQKGDIAEGYSVSREKKESFPLTVTSAQKNPTAFYLCASSTRTGEETQYFGPGTRLLVL.

A single count supports this clone. The chain joins TRBV19 to TRBJ1-2; D unresolved. This CDR3 has 13 residues. Germline values: CDR1 LNHDA, CDR2 SQIVND (reference sequence). Deletions cut 6 bases from V and 4 bases from J, with 12 bases between. The CDR3 is CASRRVDSYGYTF. Written as DNA, the CDR3 is TGTGCCAGTAGGAGGGTCGACTCCTATGGCTACACCTTC.

The chain employs TRBV7-8 and TRBJ2-7, with TRBD1 matching 9 bases. Germline V gene data show CDR1 as SGHVS and CDR2 as FQNEAQ. V was clipped by 1 base and J by 3 bases; unmatched bases: 4. The CDR3 runs to 15 residues. CDR3 coding DNA: TGTGCCAGCAGCTTAGGAGGACAGGGGAACTACGAGCAGTACTTC. The encoded protein is CASSLGGQGNYEQYF.

The chain uses TRBV5-3 and TRBJ1-2, with 7 positions matching TRBD1. TRBV5-3 is placed among ORFs of uncertain function. The CDR3 length is 16 residues. V gave up 5 bases and J gave up 1 base; unmatched junction bases: 11. CDR3 residues: CARSLTGEPINYGYTF. DNA for the CDR3: TGTGCCAGAAGTCTTACAGGGGAGCCGATTAACTATGGCTACACCTTC.

The gene calls are TRBV5-8 and TRBJ2-3; 8 bases align to TRBD2. CDR3 size: 15 residues. The germline V gene has CDR1 SGHTS and CDR2 YDEGEE. V gave up 4 bases and J gave up 0 bases; unmatched junction bases: 4. DNA for the CDR3: TGTGCCAGCAGCGGTAGCGGGGCTAGCACAGATACGCAGTATTTT. This translates into CASSGSGASTDTQYF.

V usage is TRBV6-5 and J usage is TRBJ2-7; no firm D call. In germline, CDR1 is MNHEY, CDR2 SVGAGI. V was trimmed by 0 bases and J by 2 bases, leaving 11 bases between them. The CDR3 spans 15 residues. This CDR3 reads CASSYSTLYPYEQYF. CDR3 in DNA: TGTGCCAGCAGTTACTCCACCCTGTACCCCTACGAGCAGTACTTC.

Comment on this clone: This CDR3 is also generated by other DNA sequences in the sample. The chain employs TRBV6-5 and TRBJ2-7; 7 nucleotides agree with TRBD1. The CDR3 is 15 residues long. In germline, CDR1 is MNHEY, CDR2 SVGAGI. V lost 3 bases and J lost 0; bases outside the gene matches: 5. The CDR3 nucleotides read TGTGCCAGCAGTTATAGTGGGACAGACTCCTACGAGCAGTACTTC. Its protein product is CASSYSGTDSYEQYF.

V usage is TRBV18 and J usage is TRBJ2-7; D remains ambiguous. In germline, CDR1 is KGHSH, CDR2 LQKENI. The CDR3 covers 12 residues. Trimming took 2 bases from V and 5 from J, leaving 7 bases between them. Here the CDR3 DNA reads TGTGCCAGCTCACCAGTTTTCGACGAGCAGTACTTC. This sequence encodes CASSPVFDEQYF.

The J gene is TRBJ1-5, the V gene TRBV5-1; unclear D gene. Germline CDR1 reads SGHRS; CDR2 reads YFSETQ. This CDR3 comprises 14 residues. V lost 4 bases and J 0 bases, leaving 8 bases between the germline ends. The CDR3: CASSPDYSNQPQHF. The CDR3 DNA reads TGCGCCAGCAGCCCCGATTATAGCAATCAGCCCCAGCATTTT. Full variable domain (outside the CDR3, taken from reference TRBV5-1 and TRBJ1-5): KAGVTQTPRYLIKTRGQQVTLSCSPISGHRSVSWYQQTPGQGLQFLFEYFSETQRNKGNFPGRFSGRQFSNSRSEMNVSTLELGDSALYLCASSPDYSNQPQHFGDGTRLSIL.

V gene TRBV6-5 combines with J gene TRBJ2-7; 8 positions agree with TRBD1. Per germline, CDR1 MNHEY and CDR2 SVGAGI. This CDR3 has 13 residues. J gave up 3 bases and V 8 bases, and 6 bases lay outside the gene matches. The DNA of the CDR3 is TGTGCCAGCCATCCGACAGGGGTCTACGAGCAGTACTTC. The encoded protein is CASHPTGVYEQYF.

The rearrangement joins TRBV5-1 to TRBJ1-6; TRBD1 matches 8 bases. This CDR3 spans 15 amino acids. Germline lookup yields CDR1 SGHRS and CDR2 YFSETQ. The J segment lost 5 bases and the V segment lost 4 bases, leaving 5 bases of the junction unmatched. CDR3 DNA sequence: TGCGCCAGCAGCGTACAGGGGGGCAATAATTCACCCCTCCACTTT. It encodes CASSVQGGNNSPLHF.

This chain joins TRBV23-1 and TRBJ2-7; tentative D call: TRBD1 (6 bases). TRBV23-1 is an ORF; its function is uncertain. V shed 4 bases and J shed 4 bases, with 14 bases lying between them. The CDR3 covers 14 residues. The CDR3 nucleotides are TGCGCCAGCAGTCTAACCAGGGGATGGTACGAGCAGTACTTC. Translated: CASSLTRGWYEQYF.

CDR3 DNA: TGTGCCAGCAGACCCCAGGGGGAGGTGGAAGATACGCAGTATTTT. Translating it yields CASRPQGEVEDTQYF. This chain connects TRBV7-9 to TRBJ2-3; TRBD1 is a possible D gene (7 bases). Per germline, CDR1 SEHNR and CDR2 FQNEAQ (reference sequence). The CDR3 is made up of 15 amino acids. The germline V and J ends were trimmed by 6 bases and 5 bases, with 18 bases remaining between them.

In the case of this clone: Other DNA sequences from this sample encode an identical CDR3 as well. The chain joins TRBV7-9 to TRBJ2-3; 8 bases match TRBD1. This CDR3 region has 14 residues. The germline gives CDR1 SEHNR, CDR2 FQNEAQ (reference sequence). The trim removed 5 bases at V and 3 bases at J, leaving 4 bases unmatched. The CDR3 is CASSLTGGTDTQYF. In DNA form, the CDR3 reads TGTGCCAGCAGCCTAACAGGGGGGACAGATACGCAGTATTTT.

The genes are TRBV11-3 and TRBJ2-1, with a possible D match to TRBD2 (6 bases). CDR3 size: 12 residues. Looked up from germline, CDR1 is SGHNT and CDR2 is YENEEA. Trimming took off 4 bases at V and 7 bases at J, with 8 bases between the two ends. In DNA, the CDR3 is TGTGCCAGCAGCTCCCGGGAGAATGAGCAGTTCTTC. Translated: CASSSRENEQFF.

The count of this clone is one. V gene TRBV29-1 combines with J gene TRBJ1-2; D perhaps matches TRBD1 (5 bases). Germline V gene lookup returns CDR1 SQVTM and CDR2 ANQGSEA. Trimming stripped 0 bases from V and 7 bases from J, with 9 bases between. The CDR3 sequence is 12 residues long. CDR3 region: CSVEEGVGGYTF. The CDR3 bases are TGCAGCGTTGAAGAGGGGGTGGGTGGCTACACCTTC.

V gene TRBV6-5 combines with J gene TRBJ2-3; D not certain. Looked up from germline, CDR1 is MNHEY and CDR2 is SVGAGI. This CDR3 has 13 amino acids. Trimming shortened V by 2 bases and J by 6 bases, and 9 bases separated the two germline ends. This chain's CDR3 is CASSYDPSDTQYF. CDR3 DNA: TGTGCCAGCAGTTACGATCCCTCCGATACGCAGTATTTT.

This chain uses TRBV5-8 with TRBJ2-1; D is tentatively TRBD1 or TRBD2 (5 bases each). Germline V gene sequence: CDR1 SGHTS, CDR2 YDEGEE. Between the trimmed V and J ends, which lost 4 bases and 5 bases, there was a span of 22 bases. The CDR3 totals 17 residues. The CDR3 DNA follows: TGTGCCAGCAGCCACACCGGGACCCCGAAGGGGAACAATGAGCAGTTCTTC. Translating gives CASSHTGTPKGNNEQFF.

The chain combines TRBV5-4 with TRBJ2-7, with 10 bases aligning to TRBD2. The CDR3 is 17 residues long. V was pared by 4 bases and J by 2 bases, with 12 bases of the junction left unmatched. Germline V gene sequence: CDR1 SGHNT, CDR2 YYREEE (reference sequence). The CDR3 nucleotides are TGTGCCAGCAGCCCCGGCTTGAGCGGGAGGGCCGCCTACGAGCAGTACTTC. This translates into CASSPGLSGRAAYEQYF. Variable domain in full (rest from reference TRBV5-4 and TRBJ2-7): ETGVTQSPTHLIKTRGQQVTLRCSSQSGHNTVSWYQQALGQGPQFIFQYYREEENGRGNFPPRFSGLQFPNYSSELNVNALELDDSALYLCASSPGLSGRAAYEQYFGPGTRLTVT.

The count of this clone is one. This chain connects TRBV11-2 to TRBJ1-2; no clear D gene. V was clipped by 5 bases and J by 4 bases, with 23 bases between them. From germline, CDR1 is SGHAT and CDR2 FQNNGV. This CDR3 has 17 amino acids. CDR3 protein: CASSTPWAVGLGYGYTF. DNA for the CDR3: TGTGCCAGCAGCACCCCCTGGGCTGTCGGGTTGGGCTATGGCTACACCTTC.

The chain links TRBV6-5 to TRBJ1-4; D not certain. CDR1 MNHEY and CDR2 SVGAGI come from the germline V gene. The CDR3 is made up of 14 amino acids. Trimming stripped 8 bases from V and 6 bases from J, with 16 bases between. The CDR3 loop reads CASRDPVGYEKLFF. The CDR3 nucleotides are TGTGCCAGCCGAGACCCGGTGGGATATGAAAAACTGTTTTTT.

The chain carries TRBV10-2 and TRBJ2-3; 7 nucleotides line up with TRBD2. The ends lost 3 bases at V and 2 bases at J; junction bases unmatched: 8. Germline CDR1 is WSHSY and CDR2 is SAAADI. This CDR3 comprises 16 residues. The CDR3 sequence: CASSETSSGLTDTQYF. The CDR3 DNA sequence: TGCGCCAGCAGTGAAACGTCTAGCGGACTCACAGATACGCAGTATTTT.

This clone turned up a few times. The sample holds other DNA sequences that translate to the same CDR3. V is TRBV10-3 and J is TRBJ2-3; no definite D call. CDR1 ENHRY and CDR2 SYGVKD come from the germline V gene. The CDR3 contains 12 residues. The V and J ends lost 4 bases and 1 base respectively, with 3 bases between them. This CDR3 is CAISGGTDTQYF. DNA of the CDR3: TGTGCCATCAGTGGGGGCACAGATACGCAGTATTTT.

This chain connects TRBV5-1 to TRBJ2-3; D is unclear. The ends were cut back, 4 bases at V and 2 bases at J, with 14 bases in the middle. Germline CDR1 is SGHRS and CDR2 is YFSETQ. The CDR3 is 15 amino acids. Here the CDR3 DNA reads TGCGCCAGCAGCGATGTGGGGATTGCCACAGATACGCAGTATTTT. Translated, it gives CASSDVGIATDTQYF.

Concerning this clone: Possible read error: a much larger clone is one base away. This rearrangement joins TRBV18 to TRBJ2-2; 7 nucleotides match TRBD1. The CDR3 covers 16 residues. Germline-derived CDR1 and CDR2 are KGHSH and LQKENI. The DNA of the CDR3 is TGTGCCAGCTCAGCCCGGGACAGAAGCTTAACCGGGGAGCTGCTTTTT. This encodes CASSARDRSLTGELLF.

The chain links TRBV14 to TRBJ2-5; perhaps TRBD2 as D (6 bases). V lost 1 base and J 2 bases, leaving 14 bases between the germline ends. The CDR3 has 16 residues. Germline V CDR1 and CDR2: SGHDN, FVKESK. CDR3 sequence reads: CASSQVDGGVQETQYF. CDR3 DNA: TGTGCCAGCAGCCAAGTGGACGGCGGGGTTCAAGAGACCCAGTACTTC.

The V call is TRBV7-8, the J call TRBJ1-2; 9 bases align to TRBD1. CDR1 and CDR2 from the germline V gene are SGHVS and FQNEAQ. The ends lost 5 bases at V and 6 bases at J; junction bases unmatched: 7. The CDR3 consists of 14 residues. The chain's CDR3 is CASSPVGTGNGYTF. In DNA, the CDR3 is TGTGCCAGCAGCCCCGTCGGGACAGGGAATGGCTACACCTTC.